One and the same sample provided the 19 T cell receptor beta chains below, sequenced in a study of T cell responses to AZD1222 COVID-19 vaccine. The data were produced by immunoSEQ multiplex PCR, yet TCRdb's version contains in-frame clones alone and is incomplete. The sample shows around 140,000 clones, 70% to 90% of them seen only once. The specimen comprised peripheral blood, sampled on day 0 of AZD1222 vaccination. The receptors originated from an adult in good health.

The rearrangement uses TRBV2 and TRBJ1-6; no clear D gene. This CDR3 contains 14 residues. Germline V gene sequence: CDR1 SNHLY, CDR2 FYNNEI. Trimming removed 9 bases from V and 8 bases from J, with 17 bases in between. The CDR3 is CASSGSSPHSPLHF. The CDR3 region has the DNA TGTGCCAGTTCGGGGAGCAGCCCCCATTCACCCCTCCACTTT.

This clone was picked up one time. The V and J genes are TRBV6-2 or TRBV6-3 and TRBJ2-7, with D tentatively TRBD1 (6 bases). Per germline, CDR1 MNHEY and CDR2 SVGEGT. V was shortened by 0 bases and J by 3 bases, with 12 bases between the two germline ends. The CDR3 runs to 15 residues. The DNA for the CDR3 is TGTGCCAGCAGTTACTCGATGCAGGGGAGCTACGAGCAGTACTTC. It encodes CASSYSMQGSYEQYF.

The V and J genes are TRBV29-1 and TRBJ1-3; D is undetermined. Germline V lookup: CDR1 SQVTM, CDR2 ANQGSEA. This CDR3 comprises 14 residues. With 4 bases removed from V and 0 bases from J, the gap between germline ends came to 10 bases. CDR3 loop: CSVVAPSSGNTIYF. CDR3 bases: TGCAGCGTTGTGGCTCCTTCCTCTGGAAACACCATATATTTT.

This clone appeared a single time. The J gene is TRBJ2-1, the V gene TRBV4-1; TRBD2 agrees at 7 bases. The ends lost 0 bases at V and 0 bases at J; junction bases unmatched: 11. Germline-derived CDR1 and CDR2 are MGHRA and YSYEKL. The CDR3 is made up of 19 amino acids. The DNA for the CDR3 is TGCGCCAGCAGCCAAGATCAGCGGAGCGGGAAGAGCTCCTACAATGAGCAGTTCTTC. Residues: CASSQDQRSGKSSYNEQFF.

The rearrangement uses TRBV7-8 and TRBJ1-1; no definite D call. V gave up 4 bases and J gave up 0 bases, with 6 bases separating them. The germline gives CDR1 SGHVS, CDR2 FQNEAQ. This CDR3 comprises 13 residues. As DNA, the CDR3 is TGTGCCAGCAGCTACATGATGAACACTGAAGCTTTCTTT. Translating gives CASSYMMNTEAFF.

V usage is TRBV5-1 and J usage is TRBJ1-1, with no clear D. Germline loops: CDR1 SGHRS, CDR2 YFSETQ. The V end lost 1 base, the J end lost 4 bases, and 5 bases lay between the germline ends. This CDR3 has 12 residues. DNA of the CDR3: TGCGCCAGCAGCTTGCCTACCACTGAAGCTTTCTTT. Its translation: CASSLPTTEAFF.

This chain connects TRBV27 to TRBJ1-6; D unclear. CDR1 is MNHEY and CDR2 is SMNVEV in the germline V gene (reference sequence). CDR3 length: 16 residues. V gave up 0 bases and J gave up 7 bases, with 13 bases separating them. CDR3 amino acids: CASSLSSRAFNSPLHF. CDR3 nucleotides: TGTGCCAGCAGTTTATCTAGTCGGGCGTTCAATTCACCCCTCCACTTT.

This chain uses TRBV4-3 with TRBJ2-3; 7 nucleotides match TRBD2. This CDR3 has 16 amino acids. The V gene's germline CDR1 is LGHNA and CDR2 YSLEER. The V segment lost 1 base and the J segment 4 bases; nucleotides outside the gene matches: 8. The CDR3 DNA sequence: TGCGCCAGCAGCCAAGGTCAAGCGGGGAATGCAGATACGCAGTATTTT. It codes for CASSQGQAGNADTQYF.

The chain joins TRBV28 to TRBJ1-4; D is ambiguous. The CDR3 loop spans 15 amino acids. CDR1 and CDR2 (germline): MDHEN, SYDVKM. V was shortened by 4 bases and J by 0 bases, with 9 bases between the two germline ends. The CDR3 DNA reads TGTGCCAGCAGTTCGATTAGTACAACTAATGAAAAACTGTTTTTT. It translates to CASSSISTTNEKLFF.

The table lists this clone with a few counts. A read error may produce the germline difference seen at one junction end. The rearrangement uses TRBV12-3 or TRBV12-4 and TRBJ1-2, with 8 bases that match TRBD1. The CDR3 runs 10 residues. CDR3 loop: CASGQGAAAF. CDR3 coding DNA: TGTGCCAGCGGACAGGGAGCGGCTGCCTTC.

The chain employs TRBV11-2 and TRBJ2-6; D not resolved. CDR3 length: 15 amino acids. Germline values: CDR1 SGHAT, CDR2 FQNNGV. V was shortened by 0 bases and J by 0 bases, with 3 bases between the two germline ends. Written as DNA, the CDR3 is TGTGCCAGCAGCTTAGATGGCTCTGGGGCCAACGTCCTGACTTTC. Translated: CASSLDGSGANVLTF.

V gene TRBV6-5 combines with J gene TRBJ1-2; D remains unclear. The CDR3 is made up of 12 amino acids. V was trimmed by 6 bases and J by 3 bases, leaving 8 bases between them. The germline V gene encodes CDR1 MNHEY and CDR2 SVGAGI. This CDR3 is CASRTWDYGYTF. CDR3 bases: TGTGCCAGCAGGACGTGGGACTATGGCTACACCTTC.

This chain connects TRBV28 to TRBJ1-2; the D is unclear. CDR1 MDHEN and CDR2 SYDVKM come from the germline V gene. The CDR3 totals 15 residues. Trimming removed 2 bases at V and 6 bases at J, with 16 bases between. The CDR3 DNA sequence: TGTGCCAGCAGTTTAGAGGAGGTGCCGAGCAATGGCTACACCTTC. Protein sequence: CASSLEEVPSNGYTF.

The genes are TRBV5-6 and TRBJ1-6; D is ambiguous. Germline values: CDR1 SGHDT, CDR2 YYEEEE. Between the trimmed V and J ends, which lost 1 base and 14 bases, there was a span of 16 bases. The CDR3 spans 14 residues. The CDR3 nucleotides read TGTGCCAGCAGCTTGCGCGCCGCTGGTTCGTCCCTCCACTTT. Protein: CASSLRAAGSSLHF.

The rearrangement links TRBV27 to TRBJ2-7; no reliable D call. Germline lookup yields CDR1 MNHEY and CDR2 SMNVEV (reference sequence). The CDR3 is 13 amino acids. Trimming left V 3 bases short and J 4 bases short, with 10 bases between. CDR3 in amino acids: CASSFRRSYEQYF. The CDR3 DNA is TGTGCCAGCAGTTTCCGGCGGTCATACGAGCAGTACTTC.

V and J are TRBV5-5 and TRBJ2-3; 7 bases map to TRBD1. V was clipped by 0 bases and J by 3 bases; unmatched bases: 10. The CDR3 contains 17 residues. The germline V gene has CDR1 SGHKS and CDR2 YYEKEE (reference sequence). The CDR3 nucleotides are TGTGCCAGCAGCTTGGCTCCGGGACAGACGCTAACAGATACGCAGTATTTT. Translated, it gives CASSLAPGQTLTDTQYF.

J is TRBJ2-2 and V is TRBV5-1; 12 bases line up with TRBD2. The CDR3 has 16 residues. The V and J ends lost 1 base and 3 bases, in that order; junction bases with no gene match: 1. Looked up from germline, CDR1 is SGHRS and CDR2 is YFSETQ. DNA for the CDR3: TGCGCCAGCAGCTTGAGGACTAGCGGGGACACCGGGGAGCTGTTTTTT. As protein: CASSLRTSGDTGELFF.

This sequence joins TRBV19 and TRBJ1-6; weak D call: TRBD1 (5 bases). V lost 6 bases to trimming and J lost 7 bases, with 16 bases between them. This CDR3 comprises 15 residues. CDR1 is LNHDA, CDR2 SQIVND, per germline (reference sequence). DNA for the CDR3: TGTGCCAGTAGCCTCGACGGGGGGAAGAATTCACCCCTCCACTTT. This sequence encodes CASSLDGGKNSPLHF.

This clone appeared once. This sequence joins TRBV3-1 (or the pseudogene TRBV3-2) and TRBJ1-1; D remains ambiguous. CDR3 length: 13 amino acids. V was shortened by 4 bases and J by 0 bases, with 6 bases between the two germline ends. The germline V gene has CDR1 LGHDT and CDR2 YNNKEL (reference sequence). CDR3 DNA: TGTGCCAGCAGCCCTTTAATGAACACTGAAGCTTTCTTT. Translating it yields CASSPLMNTEAFF.